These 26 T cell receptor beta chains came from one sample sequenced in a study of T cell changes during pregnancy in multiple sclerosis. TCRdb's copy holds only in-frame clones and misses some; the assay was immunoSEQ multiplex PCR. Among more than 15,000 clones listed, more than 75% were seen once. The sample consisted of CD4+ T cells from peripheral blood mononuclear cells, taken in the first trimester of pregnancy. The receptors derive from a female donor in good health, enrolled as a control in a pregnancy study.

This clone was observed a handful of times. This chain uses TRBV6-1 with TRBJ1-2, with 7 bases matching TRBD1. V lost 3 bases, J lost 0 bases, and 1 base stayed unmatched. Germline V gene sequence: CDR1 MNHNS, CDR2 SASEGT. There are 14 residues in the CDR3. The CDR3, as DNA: TGTGCCAGCAGTGAGGGACAGACTAACTATGGCTACACCTTC. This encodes CASSEGQTNYGYTF.

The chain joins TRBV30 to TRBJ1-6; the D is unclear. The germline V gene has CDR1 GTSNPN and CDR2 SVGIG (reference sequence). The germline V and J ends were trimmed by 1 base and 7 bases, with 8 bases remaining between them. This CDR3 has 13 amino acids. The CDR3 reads CAWSEQWNSPLHF. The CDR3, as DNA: TGTGCCTGGAGTGAACAGTGGAATTCACCCCTCCACTTT.

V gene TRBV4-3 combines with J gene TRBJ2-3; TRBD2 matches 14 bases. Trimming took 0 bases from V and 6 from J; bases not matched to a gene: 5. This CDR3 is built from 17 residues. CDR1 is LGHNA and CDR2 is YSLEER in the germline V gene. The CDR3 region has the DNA TGCGCCAGCAGCCAAGATCGACTAGCGGGGGGGCGGGATACGCAGTATTTT. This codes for CASSQDRLAGGRDTQYF.

The CDR3 bases are TGTGCCAGCAGCTTAGTGGGCAGCCAGACCTACGAGCAGTACTTC. This translates into CASSLVGSQTYEQYF. The V and J genes are TRBV7-2 and TRBJ2-7; no clear D gene. The CDR3 contains 15 residues. Trimming cost V 1 base and J 2 bases, with 12 bases left between them. In germline, CDR1 is SGHTA, CDR2 FQGNSA.

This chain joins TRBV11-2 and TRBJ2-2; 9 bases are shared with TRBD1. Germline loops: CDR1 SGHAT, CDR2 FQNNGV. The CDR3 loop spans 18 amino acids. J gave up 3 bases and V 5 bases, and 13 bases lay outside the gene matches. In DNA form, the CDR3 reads TGTGCCAGCAGCCCCCGAGGAACAGGGGGCGCCGACACCGGGGAGCTGTTTTTT. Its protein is CASSPRGTGGADTGELFF.

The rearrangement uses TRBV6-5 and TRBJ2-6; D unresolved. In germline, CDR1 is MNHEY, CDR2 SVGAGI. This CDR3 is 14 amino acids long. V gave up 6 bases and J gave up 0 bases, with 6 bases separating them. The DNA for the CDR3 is TGTGCCAGCAGGTCGGGCTCTGGGGCCAACGTCCTGACTTTC. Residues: CASRSGSGANVLTF.

CDR3 region: CASSPTTSMNEQFF. The CDR3 DNA is TGTGCCAGCAGCCCGACGACTAGCATGAATGAGCAGTTCTTC. J is TRBJ2-1 and V is TRBV9; TRBD2 aligns across 7 bases. After removal of 4 bases from V and 7 bases from J, the junction contained 8 bases not matched to a gene. From germline, CDR1 is SGDLS and CDR2 YYNGEE. The CDR3 loop spans 14 amino acids.

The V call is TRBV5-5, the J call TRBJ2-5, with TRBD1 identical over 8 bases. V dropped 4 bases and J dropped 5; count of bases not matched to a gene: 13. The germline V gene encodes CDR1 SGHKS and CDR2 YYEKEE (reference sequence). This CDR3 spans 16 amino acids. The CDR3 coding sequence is TGTGCCAGCAGCCAACAGGGGGGTGGGGGCGCGGAGACCCAGTACTTC. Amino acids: CASSQQGGGGAETQYF.

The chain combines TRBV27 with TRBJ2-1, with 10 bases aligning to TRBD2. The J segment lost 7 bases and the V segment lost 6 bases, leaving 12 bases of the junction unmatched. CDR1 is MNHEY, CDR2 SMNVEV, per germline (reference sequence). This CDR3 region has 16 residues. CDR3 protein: CASSQRAGGPGNEQFF. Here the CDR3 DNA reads TGTGCCAGCAGCCAACGAGCGGGAGGGCCTGGGAATGAGCAGTTCTTC.

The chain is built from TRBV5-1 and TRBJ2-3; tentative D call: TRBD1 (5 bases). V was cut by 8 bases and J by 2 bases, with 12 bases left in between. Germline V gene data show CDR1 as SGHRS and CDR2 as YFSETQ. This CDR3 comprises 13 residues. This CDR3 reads CASQQVLTDTQYF. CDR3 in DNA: TGCGCCAGTCAACAGGTCCTCACAGATACGCAGTATTTT. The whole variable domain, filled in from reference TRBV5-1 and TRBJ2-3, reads KAGVTQTPRYLIKTRGQQVTLSCSPISGHRSVSWYQQTPGQGLQFLFEYFSETQRNKGNFPGRFSGRQFSNSRSEMNVSTLELGDSALYLCASQQVLTDTQYFGPGTRLTVL.

DNA of the CDR3: TGTGCCAGCAGCTTAGGAGCACAGAACTATGGCTACACCTTC. This sequence encodes CASSLGAQNYGYTF. The rearrangement links TRBV7-9 to TRBJ1-2; no definite D call. Germline CDR1 SEHNR, CDR2 FQNEAQ (reference sequence). The CDR3 loop spans 14 amino acids. Trimming left V 1 base short and J 2 bases short, with 8 bases between.

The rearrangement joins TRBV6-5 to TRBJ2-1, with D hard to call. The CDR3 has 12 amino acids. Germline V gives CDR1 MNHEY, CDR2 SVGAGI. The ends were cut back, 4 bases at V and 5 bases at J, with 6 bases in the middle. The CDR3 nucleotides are TGTGCCAGCAGTTCTACTAACAATGAGCAGTTCTTC. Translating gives CASSSTNNEQFF.

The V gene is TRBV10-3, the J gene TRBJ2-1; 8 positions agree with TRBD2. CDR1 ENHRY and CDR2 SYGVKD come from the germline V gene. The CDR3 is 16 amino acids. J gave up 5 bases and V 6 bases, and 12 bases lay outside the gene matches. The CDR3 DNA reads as TGTGCCATCAGGAAGGGAGCGGCGGGGGGCGACAATGAGCAGTTCTTC. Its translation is CAIRKGAAGGDNEQFF.

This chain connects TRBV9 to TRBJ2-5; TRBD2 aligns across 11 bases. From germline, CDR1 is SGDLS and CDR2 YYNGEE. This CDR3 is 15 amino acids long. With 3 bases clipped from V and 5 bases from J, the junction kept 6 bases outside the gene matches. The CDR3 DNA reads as TGTGCCAGCAGCGCGACTAGCGGGGTCGGTGAGACCCAGTACTTC. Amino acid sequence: CASSATSGVGETQYF.

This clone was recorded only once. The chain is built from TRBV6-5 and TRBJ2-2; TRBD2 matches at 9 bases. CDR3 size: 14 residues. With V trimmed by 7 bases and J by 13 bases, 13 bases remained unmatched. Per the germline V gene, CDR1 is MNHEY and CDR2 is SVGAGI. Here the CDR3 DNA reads TGTGCCAGCACCCCTTGGGGCGGGGGGGAACGGCTGTTTTTT. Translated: CASTPWGGGERLFF.

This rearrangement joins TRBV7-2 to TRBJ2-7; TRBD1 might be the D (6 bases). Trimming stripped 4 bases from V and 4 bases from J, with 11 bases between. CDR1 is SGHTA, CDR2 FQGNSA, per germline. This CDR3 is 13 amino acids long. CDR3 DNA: TGTGCCAGCAGCTCGTCACAGGGATACGAGCAGTACTTC. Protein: CASSSSQGYEQYF.

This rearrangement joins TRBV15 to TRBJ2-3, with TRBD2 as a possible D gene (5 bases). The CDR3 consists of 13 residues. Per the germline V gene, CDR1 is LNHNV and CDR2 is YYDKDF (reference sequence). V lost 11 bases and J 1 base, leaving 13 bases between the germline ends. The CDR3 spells CAAEVGGTDTQYF. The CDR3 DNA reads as TGTGCCGCCGAGGTCGGGGGCACAGATACGCAGTATTTT.

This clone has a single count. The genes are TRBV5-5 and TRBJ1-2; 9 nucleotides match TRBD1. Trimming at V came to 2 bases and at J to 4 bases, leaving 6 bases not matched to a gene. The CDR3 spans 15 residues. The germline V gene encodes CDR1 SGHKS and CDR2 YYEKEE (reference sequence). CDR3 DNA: TGTGCCAGCAGCTTACTACAGGGGGCCGGCTATGGCTACACCTTC. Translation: CASSLLQGAGYGYTF.

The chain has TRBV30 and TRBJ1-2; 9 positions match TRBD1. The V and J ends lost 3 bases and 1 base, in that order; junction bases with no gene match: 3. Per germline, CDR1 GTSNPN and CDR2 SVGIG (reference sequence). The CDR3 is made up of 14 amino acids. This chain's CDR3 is CAWRGTGNNYGYTF. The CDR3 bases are TGTGCCTGGAGGGGGACAGGGAATAACTATGGCTACACCTTC.

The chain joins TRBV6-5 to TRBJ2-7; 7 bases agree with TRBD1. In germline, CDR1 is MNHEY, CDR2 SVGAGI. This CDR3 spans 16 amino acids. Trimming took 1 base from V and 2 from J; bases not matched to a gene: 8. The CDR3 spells CASSYLRQGNPYEQYF. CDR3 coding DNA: TGTGCCAGCAGTTACTTACGACAGGGAAATCCCTACGAGCAGTACTTC.

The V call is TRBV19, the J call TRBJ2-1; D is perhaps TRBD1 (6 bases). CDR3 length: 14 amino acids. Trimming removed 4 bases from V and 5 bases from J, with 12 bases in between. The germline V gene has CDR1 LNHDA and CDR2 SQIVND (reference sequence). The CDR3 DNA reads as TGTGCCAGTAGTAAGGCAGGGGCCAACAATGAGCAGTTCTTC. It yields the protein CASSKAGANNEQFF.

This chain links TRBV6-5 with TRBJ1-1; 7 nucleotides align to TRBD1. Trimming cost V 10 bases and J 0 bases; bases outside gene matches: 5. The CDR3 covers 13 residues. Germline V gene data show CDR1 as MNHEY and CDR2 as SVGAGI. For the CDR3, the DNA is TGTGCCACCCTAGGGACAGTGAACACTGAAGCTTTCTTT. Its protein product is CATLGTVNTEAFF.

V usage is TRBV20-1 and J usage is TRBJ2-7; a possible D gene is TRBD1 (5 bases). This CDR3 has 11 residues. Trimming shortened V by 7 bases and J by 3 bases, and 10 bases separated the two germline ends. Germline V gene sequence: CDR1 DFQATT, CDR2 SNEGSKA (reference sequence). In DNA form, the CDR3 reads TGCAGTGTTACCGACAGCTACGAGCAGTACTTC. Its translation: CSVTDSYEQYF.

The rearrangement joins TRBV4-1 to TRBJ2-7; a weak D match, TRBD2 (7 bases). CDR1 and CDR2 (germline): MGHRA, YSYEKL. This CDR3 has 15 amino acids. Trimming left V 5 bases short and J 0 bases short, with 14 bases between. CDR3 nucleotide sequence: TGCGCCAGCAGCATCCCGGGGGGCAGCTCCTACGAGCAGTACTTC. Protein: CASSIPGGSSYEQYF.

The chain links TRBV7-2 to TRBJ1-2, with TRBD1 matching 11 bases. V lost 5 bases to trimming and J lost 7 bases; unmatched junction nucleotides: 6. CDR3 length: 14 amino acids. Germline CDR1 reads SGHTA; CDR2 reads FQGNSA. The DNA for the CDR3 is TGTGCCAGCAGCGACCGGACAGGGGGCAGTGGCTACACCTTC. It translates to CASSDRTGGSGYTF.

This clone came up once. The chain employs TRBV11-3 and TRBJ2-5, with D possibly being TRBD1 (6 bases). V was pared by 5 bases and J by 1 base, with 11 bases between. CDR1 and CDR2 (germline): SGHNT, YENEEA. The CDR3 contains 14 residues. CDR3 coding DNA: TGTGCCAGCAGCCCAGGGGTTTCCCAAGAGACCCAGTACTTC. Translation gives CASSPGVSQETQYF.